A selection of T cell receptor beta chains follows, all from one sample in a study of early T cells in non-severe SARS-CoV-2 infection. TCRdb re-called the 5' RACE reads with MiXCR, one entry per CDR3 protein. The sample holds more than 65,000 distinct CDR3 sequences, less than 15% seen once. Sequencing input: whole blood. These receptors were obtained from an adult who was a healthcare worker with PCR-confirmed SARS-CoV-2 infection or an uninfected control (not recorded which). Each CDR3 is given with its conserved first and last residue. D genes are given only for firm matches. Only some rows state a clone size, as once, few, many or a class for expanded clones.

D gene | J gene | clone size | V gene | CDR3 protein | CDR3 DNA
TRBD2 | TRBJ2-1 | many | TRBV5-4 | CASSISGGASQFF | TGTGCCAGCAGCATTAGCGGGGGGGCGTCGCAGTTCTTC
NA | TRBJ2-5 | many | TRBV11-2 | CASSPRQQETQYF | TGTGCCAGCAGCCCCCGACAGCAAGAGACCCAGTACTTC
NA | TRBJ2-3 | many | TRBV7-8 | CASSFRPASTDTQYF | TGTGCCAGCAGCTTCCGTCCGGCTAGCACAGATACGCAGTATTTT
NA | TRBJ2-3 | many | TRBV29-1 | CSAYTDTQYF | TGCAGCGCGTACACAGATACGCAGTATTTT
TRBD1 | TRBJ1-1 | NA | TRBV20-1 | CSAPGQGRTEAFF | TGCAGTGCTCCCGGACAGGGACGAACTGAAGCTTTCTTT
TRBD1 | TRBJ2-7 | once | TRBV5-1 | CASSLAGQGSSEQYF | TGCGCCAGCAGCTTGGCGGGACAGGGGTCGAGCGAGCAGTACTTC
NA | TRBJ1-2 | NA | TRBV11-1 | CASSLTGVNYGYTF | TGTGCCAGCAGCTTGACTGGGGTAAACTATGGCTACACCTTC
NA | TRBJ2-5 | many | TRBV6-1 | CASSEGRETQYF | TGTGCCAGCAGCGAGGGAAGGGAGACCCAGTACTTC
NA | TRBJ2-7 | many | TRBV20-1 | CSARDGPYEQYF | TGCAGCGCAAGGGATGGACCCTACGAGCAGTACTTC
NA | TRBJ2-7 | once | TRBV9 | CASSRDGDYEQYF | TGTGCCAGCAGCCGGGACGGAGACTACGAGCAGTACTTC
NA | TRBJ1-2 | NA | TRBV6-2/TRBV6-3 | CASSRTAAYGYTF | TGTGCCAGCAGTCGAACAGCAGCCTATGGCTACACCTTC
NA | TRBJ2-4 | many | TRBV7-2 | CASSLDQRRAKNIQYF | TGTGCCAGCAGCTTAGACCAGCGGAGAGCCAAAAACATTCAGTACTTC
NA | TRBJ1-1 | NA | TRBV7-9 | CASSSDVNTEAFF | TGTGCCAGCAGCTCCGATGTGAACACTGAAGCTTTCTTT
TRBD2 | TRBJ2-5 | many | TRBV4-3 | CASSQEPPASGPRETQYF | TGCGCCAGCAGCCAAGAGCCCCCGGCTAGCGGACCCCGGGAGACCCAGTACTTC
NA | TRBJ2-4 | few | TRBV12-3/TRBV12-4 | CASSFGVAKNIQYF | TGTGCCAGCAGTTTTGGCGTAGCCAAAAACATTCAGTACTTC
NA | TRBJ2-7 | few | TRBV7-6 | CASSLVDGGYYEQYF | TGTGCCAGCAGCTTAGTTGACGGGGGTTACTACGAGCAGTACTTC
TRBD2 | TRBJ2-7 | NA | TRBV19 | CASSPASGGIYEQYF | TGTGCCAGCAGCCCGGCTAGCGGAGGGATCTACGAGCAGTACTTC
TRBD2 | TRBJ2-5 | many | TRBV12-3/TRBV12-4 | CASRLAGVQETQYF | TGTGCCAGCAGGCTAGCGGGGGTCCAAGAGACCCAGTACTTC
NA | TRBJ2-7 | few | TRBV3-1 | CASSRNRDSTMYEQYF | TGTGCCAGCAGCCGTAACCGGGACTCCACTATGTACGAGCAGTACTTC
NA | TRBJ2-2 | few | TRBV29-1 | CSVNLEAGELFF | TGCAGCGTGAATTTGGAGGCCGGGGAGCTGTTTTTT
TRBD2 | TRBJ2-2 | NA | TRBV11-3 | CASSPGRVVTGELFF | TGTGCCAGCAGCCCTGGGAGGGTCGTCACCGGGGAGCTGTTTTTT
NA | TRBJ2-7 | NA | TRBV6-6 | CASSLQAFYEQYF | TGTGCCAGCAGCCTACAGGCGTTCTACGAGCAGTACTTC